The rows below give T cell receptor beta chains drawn from one sample of a study of blood T cell repertoires in COVID-19. Data came from immunoSEQ multiplex PCR; TCRdb stores just in-frame clones and leaves some out. Here the sample spans 170,000 or so clones, about 86% being singletons. The sample taken for sequencing was peripheral blood. The receptor source for this set is a man aged 50 or older with active or convalescent COVID-19. Each CDR3 is given with its conserved first and last residue. A D gene is named only where the DNA matches it firmly. The size field is filled for only some rows; it gives once, few, many or a size class.

d_call j_call clone_size v_call cdr3_nt cdr3_aa
. TRBJ1-1 few TRBV7-9 TGTGCCAGCAGCTTTGGAGTTGAAGCTTTCTTT CASSFGVEAFF
. TRBJ2-2 . TRBV4-3 TGCGCCAGCAGCCAAGATACGAATCTAGAGGTGGACACCGGGGAGCTGTTTTTT CASSQDTNLEVDTGELFF
. TRBJ1-6 . TRBV28 TGTGCCAGCAGGTCCCTTGGCTCACCCCTCCACTTT CASRSLGSPLHF
TRBD2 TRBJ2-7 . TRBV7-3 TGTGCCAGCAGCCCCCACAGCGGGGGTTCCTACGAGCAGTACTTC CASSPHSGGSYEQYF
. TRBJ2-7 . TRBV5-1 TGCGCCAGCAGTGAACAGGGCCTCTACGAGCAGTACTTC CASSEQGLYEQYF
TRBD1 TRBJ1-6 . TRBV4-2 TGTGCCAGCAGCCGCCCTCAGGGACAGGGAGGGTCACCCCTCCACTTT CASSRPQGQGGSPLHF
TRBD1 TRBJ2-7 . TRBV11-2 TGTGCCAGCAGCTTAGAGGGGACAGGGGTTAGGCACTCCTACGAGCAGTACTTC CASSLEGTGVRHSYEQYF
TRBD1 TRBJ1-6 . TRBV3-1/TRBV3-2 TGTGCCAGCAGCCAAGGGACAGGGCCCTATAATTCACCCCTCCACTTT CASSQGTGPYNSPLHF
TRBD1 TRBJ2-7 . TRBV10-3 TGTGCCATCAGTGAGGGACAGGGGTCCTACGAGCAGTACTTC CAISEGQGSYEQYF
TRBD1 TRBJ2-3 . TRBV5-1 TGCGCCAGCAGCTGGGTGGGCACAGGGGGCAGTGGAGATACGCAGTATTTT CASSWVGTGGSGDTQYF
. TRBJ2-3 . TRBV5-4 TGTGCCAGCAGCTCACCTAGCAGTGATACGCAGTATTTT CASSSPSSDTQYF
. TRBJ1-2 . TRBV5-1 TGCGCCAGCAGCTTGGGCTCCCAGGGGAGTTATGGCTACACCTTC CASSLGSQGSYGYTF
. TRBJ2-1 few TRBV24-1 TGTGCCACCAGTGATGGGACATCGCTTTTTGAGCAGTTCTTC CATSDGTSLFEQFF
. TRBJ1-2 few TRBV4-2 TGTGCCAGCAGCCAAGATCAGGGGACTAACTATGGCTACACCTTC CASSQDQGTNYGYTF
TRBD1 TRBJ1-2 . TRBV4-2 TGTGCCAGCAGCCAACTTAGGGGGACAGAAACTAACTATGGCTACACCTTC CASSQLRGTETNYGYTF
TRBD1 TRBJ1-2 once TRBV4-2 TGTGCCAGCAGCCCTGCGACAGGGGGAAACTTCTACACCTTC CASSPATGGNFYTF
TRBD2 TRBJ2-3 . TRBV7-2 TGTGCCAGCAGCCGGCGGGGGGCGAGCACAGATACGCAGTATTTT CASSRRGASTDTQYF
TRBD1 TRBJ2-3 . TRBV15 TGTGCCACCAGCGCCGACAGGGTCAACACAGATACGCAGTATTTT CATSADRVNTDTQYF
. TRBJ2-7 . TRBV7-9 TGTGCCAGCAGCTTATTATACGAGCAGTACTTC CASSLLYEQYF
TRBD1 TRBJ2-5 . TRBV7-2 TGTGCCAGCAGCTTAGAGGGACAGCAAGAGACCCAGTACTTC CASSLEGQQETQYF